This TCR beta chain derives from a study of blood T cell repertoires in COVID-19. Overall study: Samples of COVID-19 (acute and convalescent) were obtained from the United States, Italy and Spain.

The CDR3 has 13 residues. Trimming took 2 bases from V and 5 from J, leaving 9 bases between them. Original processing notes: From reference gene primer amplification, estimates of nucleated cell counts were derived. Some clones are missing from TCRdb's copy, which holds only in-frame ones; the method was immunoSEQ multiplex PCR. D and trimming were read from the DNA, whereas the V and J calls and clone size are those reported in that table. Of 300,000 or so clones in the sample, 80% to 90% were seen once. The receptor was isolated from a woman in her 40s with acute or convalescent COVID-19. The rearrangement joins TRBV12-3 or TRBV12-4 to TRBJ1-1, with D possibly matching TRBD1 (5 bases). The sequenced sample was peripheral blood. The CDR3 DNA reads as TGTGCCAGCAGTTTACGGAGGGGAACTGAAGCTTTCTTT. Translation: CASSLRRGTEAFF.